Each of the 7 T cell receptor beta chains below was sequenced from the same sample in a study of shared clonotypes between healthy human individuals. Some clones are missing from TCRdb's copy, which holds only in-frame ones; the method was immunoSEQ multiplex PCR. Of a few hundred thousand clones listed, 74% are singletons. Source material: memory CD4+ T cells sorted from blood. As to subset: CD45RA-negative fraction. These receptors originate from a man younger than 40 in good health.

This clone has just a few counts. V is TRBV29-1 and J is TRBJ2-7, with D unresolved. V was shortened by 0 bases and J by 2 bases, with 2 bases between the two germline ends. From germline, CDR1 is SQVTM and CDR2 ANQGSEA. This CDR3 contains 11 residues. The CDR3 is CSVEEAYEQYF. The CDR3 DNA follows: TGCAGCGTTGAAGAAGCCTACGAGCAGTACTTC.

The chain uses TRBV7-3 and TRBJ2-7; TRBD1 matches 8 bases. CDR1 and CDR2 from the germline V gene are SGHTA and FQGTGA. V lost 4 bases, J lost 2 bases, and 13 bases stayed unmatched. This CDR3 region has 17 residues. CDR3 nucleotides: TGTGCCAGCAGCTCCTTAGGATCCGGACAGGGAACCTACGAGCAGTACTTC. As protein: CASSSLGSGQGTYEQYF.

The V and J genes are TRBV14 and TRBJ1-1; D might be TRBD1 (5 bases). The ends were cut back, 6 bases at V and 6 bases at J, with 20 bases in the middle. Germline-derived CDR1 and CDR2 are SGHDN and FVKESK. The CDR3 sequence is 15 residues long. The CDR3 spells CASSPGGSWGSEAFF. CDR3 coding DNA: TGTGCCAGCAGTCCCGGGGGGTCATGGGGTTCTGAAGCTTTCTTT.

This clone was picked up one time. This sequence joins TRBV6-6 and TRBJ2-7, with 7 positions matching TRBD1. Germline V gene sequence: CDR1 MNHNY, CDR2 SVGAGI (reference sequence). The CDR3 runs to 13 residues. J was trimmed by 5 bases and V by 6 bases; bases with no gene match: 7. The CDR3 region has the DNA TGTGCCAGCAGGAAAGACAGGGTAAACGAGCAGTACTTC. Amino acid sequence: CASRKDRVNEQYF.

The gene calls are TRBV29-1 and TRBJ2-5; D is unresolved. The ends were cut back, 4 bases at V and 1 base at J, with 7 bases in the middle. This CDR3 is 12 amino acids long. Per the germline V gene, CDR1 is SQVTM and CDR2 is ANQGSEA. The CDR3 DNA reads as TGCAGCGTTGCAGAAGCCCAAGAGACCCAGTACTTC. Its protein product is CSVAEAQETQYF. Complete variable domain (other parts from reference TRBV29-1 and TRBJ2-5): SAVISQKPSRDICQRGTSLTIQCQVDSQVTMMFWYRQQPGQSLTLIATANQGSEATYESGFVIDKFPISRPNLTFSTLTVSNMSPEDSSIYLCSVAEAQETQYFGPGTRLLVL.

This rearrangement joins TRBV19 to TRBJ1-5; D remains ambiguous. This CDR3 is built from 13 residues. Germline assignment: CDR1 LNHDA and CDR2 SQIVND (reference sequence). Trimming took 3 bases from V and 5 from J, leaving 8 bases between them. CDR3: CASSMLDYQPQHF. CDR3 coding DNA: TGTGCCAGTAGTATGTTGGATTATCAGCCCCAGCATTTT.

The chain recombines TRBV19 with TRBJ2-7, with TRBD1 matching 8 bases. The junction had 6 bases not matched to a gene; V was cut back by 6 bases and J by 2 bases. The CDR3 contains 14 residues. From germline, CDR1 is LNHDA and CDR2 SQIVND (reference sequence). The CDR3 nucleotides are TGTGCCAGTAGCCCGGACAGGGTGGCCTACGAGCAGTACTTC. Its translation is CASSPDRVAYEQYF. The whole variable domain, filled in from reference TRBV19 and TRBJ2-7, reads DGGITQSPKYLFRKEGQNVTLSCEQNLNHDAMYWYRQDPGQGLRLIYYSQIVNDFQKGDIAEGYSVSREKKESFPLTVTSAQKNPTAFYLCASSPDRVAYEQYFGPGTRLTVT.